This T cell receptor (beta chain) was observed in a study of T-cell reconstitution after alpha-beta-depleted transplantation in children. This clonotype appeared many times. A library of TCRbeta sequences, prepared with unique molecular identifiers, was generated. One entry per CDR3 protein results from TCRdb running MiXCR on the PCR reads. Of approximately 98,000 distinct CDR3 sequences listed, 6.4% are singletons. Deletions cut 4 bases from V and 0 bases from J, with 10 bases between. The germline CDR1 and CDR2 sequences are LGHNA and YNFKEQ. The CDR3 is 14 amino acids. J is TRBJ2-7 and V is TRBV4-2; D unclear. The sample consisted of PBMCs, mostly from graft donor cells, taken 360 days after TCRalphabeta/CD19-depleted stem cell transplant. The sequence derives from a male patient aged 2 to 9 who had a stem cell transplant for acute lymphoblastic leukemia, so the T cells may come from the graft donor. CDR3 DNA: TGTGCCAGCAGCCCGTGGCTAGACTCCTACGAGCAGTACTTC. Protein product: CASSPWLDSYEQYF.